This TCR beta chain was recorded in a study of CD4 and CD8 cells across lung adenocarcinoma regions. TCRdb used MiXCR to reprocess the PCR reads, holding one entry per CDR3 protein. The table lists 7,500 to 8,500 distinct CDR3 sequences, about 59% of them singletons. The sample holds a few counts of this clonotype. The sequence came from a female donor with lung adenocarcinoma. The CD4 and CD8 labels of this study may be unreliable. Sequenced sample: CD8+ T cells from the center of a lung tumor.

CDR3 nucleotide sequence: TGTGCCAGCAGCTCATTGGACATTCAGTACTTC. As protein: CASSSLDIQYF. The chain combines TRBV7-2 with TRBJ2-4, with D unresolved. The germline V and J ends were trimmed by 4 bases and 8 bases, with 6 bases remaining between them. The CDR3 is 11 residues long. Germline V gives CDR1 SGHTA, CDR2 FQGNSA.